This is a list of T cell receptor beta chains from one sample in a study of T cell changes during pregnancy in multiple sclerosis. Clones were read by immunoSEQ multiplex PCR, and TCRdb kept only the in-frame ones, dropping some. The sample lists 78,000 or so clones; around nine tenths were seen once. The sequenced sample was CD4+ T cells from peripheral blood mononuclear cells, obtained before pregnancy. These receptors all stem from a female donor with multiple sclerosis, enrolled in a pregnancy study. Both conserved end residues are part of each CDR3. Fields, in order: J gene, D gene, V gene, clone size, CDR3 protein, CDR3 DNA. D genes are given only for firm matches. For some rows the clone size is stated as once, few or many, or as a class when expanded; others skip it.

J gene: TRBJ1-1
D gene: -
V gene: TRBV9
clone size: -
CDR3 protein: CASSERQDMNTEAFF
CDR3 DNA: TGTGCCAGCAGTGAGAGACAGGACATGAACACTGAAGCTTTCTTT

J gene: TRBJ1-2
D gene: TRBD1
V gene: TRBV19
clone size: -
CDR3 protein: CASSITGGFSNYGYTF
CDR3 DNA: TGTGCCAGTAGTATAACAGGGGGATTTTCTAACTATGGCTACACCTTC

J gene: TRBJ2-1
D gene: -
V gene: TRBV9
clone size: -
CDR3 protein: CASSVRPSRGERENYNEQFF
CDR3 DNA: TGTGCCAGCAGCGTACGTCCCTCCAGGGGGGAGCGGGAGAACTACAATGAGCAGTTCTTC

J gene: TRBJ2-5
D gene: TRBD2
V gene: TRBV4-1
clone size: -
CDR3 protein: CASSRGLAETQYF
CDR3 DNA: TGCGCCAGCAGCCGTGGACTAGCGGAGACCCAGTACTTC

J gene: TRBJ1-2
D gene: TRBD1
V gene: TRBV7-2
clone size: once
CDR3 protein: CASSLTGQGARYGYTF
CDR3 DNA: TGTGCCAGCAGCTTAACCGGACAGGGGGCGAGGTATGGCTACACCTTC

J gene: TRBJ2-7
D gene: TRBD2
V gene: TRBV28
clone size: -
CDR3 protein: CASSWGGSYEQYF
CDR3 DNA: TGTGCCAGCAGTTGGGGAGGGTCCTACGAGCAGTACTTC

J gene: TRBJ2-3
D gene: TRBD2
V gene: TRBV10-3
clone size: once
CDR3 protein: CAISGTSGGSTDTQYF
CDR3 DNA: TGTGCCATCAGTGGGACTAGCGGGGGTAGCACAGATACGCAGTATTTT

J gene: TRBJ2-7
D gene: TRBD2
V gene: TRBV2
clone size: once
CDR3 protein: CASSEEGGGPGDEQYF
CDR3 DNA: TGTGCCAGCAGCGAGGAGGGCGGGGGTCCCGGGGACGAGCAGTACTTC

J gene: TRBJ2-7
D gene: TRBD1
V gene: TRBV11-2
clone size: -
CDR3 protein: CASSLNRGLVYEQYF
CDR3 DNA: TGTGCCAGCAGCCTAAACAGGGGGCTGGTCTACGAGCAGTACTTC

J gene: TRBJ1-6
D gene: -
V gene: TRBV28
clone size: -
CDR3 protein: CASSSLGRSGSYNSPLHF
CDR3 DNA: TGTGCCAGCAGCAGCCTCGGCCGATCGGGCTCCTATAATTCACCCCTCCACTTT

J gene: TRBJ2-2
D gene: TRBD1
V gene: TRBV7-2
clone size: -
CDR3 protein: CASSASGTGAGGELFF
CDR3 DNA: TGTGCCAGCAGCGCGTCCGGGACAGGGGCGGGCGGGGAGCTGTTTTTT

J gene: TRBJ1-3
D gene: TRBD1
V gene: TRBV18
clone size: few
CDR3 protein: CASSRRGQDSGNTIYF
CDR3 DNA: TGTGCCAGCTCACGTAGGGGACAGGACTCTGGAAACACCATATATTTT

J gene: TRBJ2-4
D gene: -
V gene: TRBV6-5
clone size: once
CDR3 protein: CASSYYGQRGNIQYF
CDR3 DNA: TGTGCCAGCAGTTACTACGGACAGAGGGGAAACATTCAGTACTTC

J gene: TRBJ2-3
D gene: TRBD2
V gene: TRBV7-2
clone size: -
CDR3 protein: CASSSTSGAFTDTQYF
CDR3 DNA: TGTGCCAGCAGCTCCACTAGCGGGGCCTTCACAGATACGCAGTATTTT

J gene: TRBJ2-5
D gene: TRBD2
V gene: TRBV5-6
clone size: -
CDR3 protein: CASSLLAGADMRETQYF
CDR3 DNA: TGTGCCAGCAGCTTACTAGCGGGGGCAGACATGCGAGAGACCCAGTACTTC

J gene: TRBJ1-1
D gene: -
V gene: TRBV19
clone size: -
CDR3 protein: CASSIAPTRGAFF
CDR3 DNA: TGTGCCAGTAGTATAGCTCCAACCCGAGGGGCTTTCTTT

J gene: TRBJ1-1
D gene: -
V gene: TRBV6-5
clone size: once
CDR3 protein: CASTYGGKNTEAFF
CDR3 DNA: TGTGCCAGCACCTACGGCGGCAAGAACACTGAAGCTTTCTTT

J gene: TRBJ2-7
D gene: TRBD2
V gene: TRBV19
clone size: -
CDR3 protein: CASRPSGLKSYEQYF
CDR3 DNA: TGTGCCAGTAGACCTAGCGGGCTAAAGTCCTACGAGCAGTACTTC

J gene: TRBJ1-2
D gene: TRBD1
V gene: TRBV5-6
clone size: -
CDR3 protein: CASSLGLDRVTGDYGYTF
CDR3 DNA: TGTGCCAGCAGCTTGGGTCTCGACAGGGTAACAGGTGACTATGGCTACACCTTC

J gene: TRBJ1-1
D gene: TRBD1
V gene: TRBV2
clone size: -
CDR3 protein: CASTGDSIEAFF
CDR3 DNA: TGTGCCAGTACAGGGGATAGCATTGAAGCTTTCTTT

J gene: TRBJ1-5
D gene: TRBD1
V gene: TRBV2
clone size: -
CDR3 protein: CASSHTTGENQPQHF
CDR3 DNA: TGTGCCAGCAGTCATACGACAGGGGAGAATCAGCCCCAGCATTTT

J gene: TRBJ2-7
D gene: TRBD2
V gene: TRBV6-6
clone size: once
CDR3 protein: CASSPGLAGAYEQYF
CDR3 DNA: TGTGCCAGCAGCCCAGGACTAGCGGGGGCATACGAGCAGTACTTC

J gene: TRBJ1-6
D gene: TRBD1
V gene: TRBV7-9
clone size: -
CDR3 protein: CASSLAGQGVRSPLHF
CDR3 DNA: TGTGCCAGCAGCTTAGCAGGACAGGGGGTTCGTTCACCCCTCCACTTT

J gene: TRBJ2-7
D gene: TRBD2
V gene: TRBV6-6
clone size: -
CDR3 protein: CASSILAGGYEQYF
CDR3 DNA: TGTGCCAGCAGTATACTAGCGGGGGGTTACGAGCAGTACTTC

J gene: TRBJ1-1
D gene: -
V gene: TRBV5-1
clone size: few
CDR3 protein: CASSPIGGTEAFF
CDR3 DNA: TGCGCCAGCAGCCCTATTGGAGGCACTGAAGCTTTCTTT

J gene: TRBJ2-3
D gene: -
V gene: TRBV11-3
clone size: -
CDR3 protein: CASRASGTDTQYF
CDR3 DNA: TGTGCCAGCCGAGCTAGCGGCACAGATACGCAGTATTTT

J gene: TRBJ2-7
D gene: -
V gene: TRBV14
clone size: -
CDR3 protein: CASSQDSGGDLSYEQYF
CDR3 DNA: TGTGCCAGCAGCCAAGATTCTGGGGGCGACCTCTCCTACGAGCAGTACTTC

J gene: TRBJ2-3
D gene: -
V gene: TRBV9
clone size: -
CDR3 protein: CASSARQGADTQYF
CDR3 DNA: TGTGCCAGCAGCGCCCGGCAGGGTGCAGATACGCAGTATTTT

J gene: TRBJ1-3
D gene: -
V gene: TRBV9
clone size: -
CDR3 protein: CASSPRTAENTIYF
CDR3 DNA: TGTGCCAGCAGCCCTCGAACAGCGGAGAACACCATATATTTT

J gene: TRBJ2-7
D gene: -
V gene: TRBV30
clone size: -
CDR3 protein: CAWRLAGSYEQYF
CDR3 DNA: TGTGCCTGGAGACTAGCAGGGAGCTACGAGCAGTACTTC

J gene: TRBJ2-5
D gene: TRBD2
V gene: TRBV7-3
clone size: -
CDR3 protein: CASSLSGAAGGPQETQYF
CDR3 DNA: TGTGCCAGCAGCTTAAGTGGGGCGGCGGGGGGGCCGCAAGAGACCCAGTACTTC

J gene: TRBJ2-7
D gene: -
V gene: TRBV7-3
clone size: -
CDR3 protein: CASSRGSLPDEQYF
CDR3 DNA: TGTGCCAGCAGCCGAGGCTCTCTCCCGGACGAGCAGTACTTC

J gene: TRBJ2-1
D gene: -
V gene: TRBV18
clone size: once
CDR3 protein: CASSPGVRLGINEQFF
CDR3 DNA: TGTGCCAGCTCACCAGGTGTCAGGCTTGGAATCAATGAGCAGTTCTTC

J gene: TRBJ1-1
D gene: -
V gene: TRBV7-2
clone size: -
CDR3 protein: CASSLRTPNTEAFF
CDR3 DNA: TGTGCCAGCAGCTTGAGGACACCGAACACTGAAGCTTTCTTT

J gene: TRBJ2-1
D gene: -
V gene: TRBV19
clone size: -
CDR3 protein: CASRSGESFIDEQFF
CDR3 DNA: TGTGCCAGTAGATCGGGGGAGTCGTTCATCGATGAGCAGTTCTTC

J gene: TRBJ2-4
D gene: -
V gene: TRBV14
clone size: -
CDR3 protein: CASSEQGLAKNIQYF
CDR3 DNA: TGTGCCAGCAGTGAACAGGGTCTTGCCAAAAACATTCAGTACTTC

J gene: TRBJ2-7
D gene: -
V gene: TRBV7-2
clone size: -
CDR3 protein: CASSLTRDSYEQYF
CDR3 DNA: TGTGCCAGCAGCTTAACCAGGGACTCCTACGAGCAGTACTTC

J gene: TRBJ1-1
D gene: -
V gene: TRBV5-4
clone size: -
CDR3 protein: CASSLWGRGGRPNTEAFF
CDR3 DNA: TGTGCCAGCAGCTTGTGGGGGAGGGGGGGGCGCCCCAACACTGAAGCTTTCTTT

J gene: TRBJ1-3
D gene: -
V gene: TRBV6-4
clone size: -
CDR3 protein: CASSDPAQGAGNTIYF
CDR3 DNA: TGTGCCAGCAGTGACCCGGCACAGGGTGCTGGAAACACCATATATTTT

J gene: TRBJ1-1
D gene: -
V gene: TRBV7-6
clone size: few
CDR3 protein: CASSSDTNTEAFF
CDR3 DNA: TGTGCCAGCAGCTCAGACACGAACACTGAAGCTTTCTTT

J gene: TRBJ1-4
D gene: -
V gene: TRBV23-1
clone size: -
CDR3 protein: CASSQSISGYGEKLFF
CDR3 DNA: TGCGCCAGCAGTCAATCGATCTCCGGGTATGGTGAAAAACTGTTTTTT

J gene: TRBJ2-7
D gene: -
V gene: TRBV4-2
clone size: once
CDR3 protein: CASSQEWGVYEQYF
CDR3 DNA: TGTGCCAGCAGCCAAGAGTGGGGGGTCTACGAGCAGTACTTC

J gene: TRBJ1-5
D gene: -
V gene: TRBV9
clone size: -
CDR3 protein: CASSVDGGENQPQHF
CDR3 DNA: TGTGCCAGCAGCGTAGATGGAGGGGAAAATCAGCCCCAGCATTTT

J gene: TRBJ2-1
D gene: -
V gene: TRBV7-8
clone size: -
CDR3 protein: CASSLAGGPYNEQFF
CDR3 DNA: TGTGCCAGCAGCTTAGCGGGGGGTCCCTACAATGAGCAGTTCTTC

J gene: TRBJ1-6
D gene: -
V gene: TRBV18
clone size: -
CDR3 protein: CASSPTGGGAVDNSPLHF
CDR3 DNA: TGTGCCAGCTCACCAACGGGCGGGGGGGCTGTGGATAATTCACCCCTCCACTTT

J gene: TRBJ1-2
D gene: -
V gene: TRBV7-2
clone size: -
CDR3 protein: CASSLARPRAGGYTF
CDR3 DNA: TGTGCCAGCAGCTTAGCTAGACCCCGGGCGGGTGGCTACACCTTC

J gene: TRBJ2-3
D gene: -
V gene: TRBV18
clone size: -
CDR3 protein: CASSPVTDTQYF
CDR3 DNA: TGTGCCAGCTCACCCGTCACAGATACGCAGTATTTT

J gene: TRBJ2-3
D gene: -
V gene: TRBV6-5
clone size: -
CDR3 protein: CASSYGLKTDTQYF
CDR3 DNA: TGTGCCAGCAGTTACGGACTCAAAACGGATACGCAGTATTTT

J gene: TRBJ2-2
D gene: TRBD2
V gene: TRBV11-3
clone size: -
CDR3 protein: CASSLASGDHNTGELFF
CDR3 DNA: TGTGCCAGCAGCTTAGCTAGCGGGGACCATAACACCGGGGAGCTGTTTTTT

J gene: TRBJ1-1
D gene: TRBD1
V gene: TRBV11-2
clone size: -
CDR3 protein: CASSLARGPTGIRNTEAFF
CDR3 DNA: TGTGCCAGCAGCTTAGCTAGGGGGCCGACAGGGATCAGGAACACTGAAGCTTTCTTT

J gene: TRBJ1-5
D gene: -
V gene: TRBV6-1
clone size: -
CDR3 protein: CASWGHRVSSQPQHF
CDR3 DNA: TGTGCCAGCTGGGGCCACAGGGTGAGTAGTCAGCCCCAGCATTTT

J gene: TRBJ1-6
D gene: TRBD1
V gene: TRBV4-1
clone size: -
CDR3 protein: CASSQDRGLSYNSPLHF
CDR3 DNA: TGCGCCAGCAGCCAAGATAGGGGGCTTTCCTATAATTCACCCCTCCACTTT

J gene: TRBJ2-7
D gene: TRBD1
V gene: TRBV5-5
clone size: -
CDR3 protein: CASSLPDRGQFFYEQYF
CDR3 DNA: TGTGCCAGCAGCCTACCCGACAGGGGGCAGTTTTTCTACGAGCAGTACTTC

J gene: TRBJ1-1
D gene: -
V gene: TRBV14
clone size: -
CDR3 protein: CASSQAGRERTEAFF
CDR3 DNA: TGTGCCAGCAGCCAAGCTGGGAGGGAGAGAACTGAAGCTTTCTTT